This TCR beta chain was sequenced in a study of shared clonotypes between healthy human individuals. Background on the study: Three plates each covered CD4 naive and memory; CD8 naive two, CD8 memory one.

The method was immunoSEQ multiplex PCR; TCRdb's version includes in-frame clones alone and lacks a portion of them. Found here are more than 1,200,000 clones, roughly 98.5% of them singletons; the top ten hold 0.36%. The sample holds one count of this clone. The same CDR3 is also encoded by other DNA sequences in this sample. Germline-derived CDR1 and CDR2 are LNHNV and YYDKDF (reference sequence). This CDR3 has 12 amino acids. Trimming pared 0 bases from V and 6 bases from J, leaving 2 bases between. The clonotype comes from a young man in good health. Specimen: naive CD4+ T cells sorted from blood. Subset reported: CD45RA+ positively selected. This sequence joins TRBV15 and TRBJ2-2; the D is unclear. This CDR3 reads CATSREAGELFF. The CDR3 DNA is TGTGCCACCAGCAGAGAGGCCGGGGAGCTGTTTTTT.